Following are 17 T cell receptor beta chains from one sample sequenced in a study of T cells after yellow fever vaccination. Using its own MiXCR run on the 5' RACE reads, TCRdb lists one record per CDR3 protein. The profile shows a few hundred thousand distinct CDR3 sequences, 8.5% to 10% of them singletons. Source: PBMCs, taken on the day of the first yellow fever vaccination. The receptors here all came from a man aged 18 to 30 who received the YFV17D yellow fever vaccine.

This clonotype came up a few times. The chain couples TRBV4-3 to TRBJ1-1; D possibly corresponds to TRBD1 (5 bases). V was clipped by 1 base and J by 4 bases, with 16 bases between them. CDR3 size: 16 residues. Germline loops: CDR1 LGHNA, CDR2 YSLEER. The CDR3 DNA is TGCGCCAGCAGCCAAGGATCTCCCGGGGGGAGCACTGAAGCTTTCTTT. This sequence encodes CASSQGSPGGSTEAFF.

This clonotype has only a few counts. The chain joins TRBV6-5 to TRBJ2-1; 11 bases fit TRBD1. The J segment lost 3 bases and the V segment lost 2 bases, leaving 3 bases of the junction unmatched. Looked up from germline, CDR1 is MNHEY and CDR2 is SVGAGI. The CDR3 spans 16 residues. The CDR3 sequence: CASSYRTGGIYNEQFF. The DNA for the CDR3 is TGTGCCAGCAGTTACCGGACAGGGGGCATCTACAATGAGCAGTTCTTC.

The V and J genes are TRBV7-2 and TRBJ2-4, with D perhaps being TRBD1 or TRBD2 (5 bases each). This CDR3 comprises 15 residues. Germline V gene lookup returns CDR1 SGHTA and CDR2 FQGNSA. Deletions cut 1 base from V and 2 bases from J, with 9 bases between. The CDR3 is CASSLVGDPKNIQYF. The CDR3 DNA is TGTGCCAGCAGCTTAGTGGGGGATCCCAAAAACATTCAGTACTTC.

CDR3 protein: CASSISGSAVEKLFF. CDR3 coding DNA: TGTGCCAGCAGCATTTCAGGGTCTGCCGTGGAAAAACTGTTTTTT. The chain uses TRBV7-2 and TRBJ1-4, with D possibly matching TRBD1 (5 bases). The V end lost 5 bases, the J end lost 8 bases, and 18 bases lay between the germline ends. Germline CDR1 is SGHTA and CDR2 is FQGNSA. CDR3 length: 15 residues. The full variable domain, with the rest looked up from reference TRBV7-2 and TRBJ1-4, is GAGVSQSPSNKVTEKGKDVELRCDPISGHTALYWYRQSLGQGLEFLIYFQGNSAPDKSGLPSDRFSAERTGGSVSTLTIQRTQQEDSAVYLCASSISGSAVEKLFFGSGTQLSVL.

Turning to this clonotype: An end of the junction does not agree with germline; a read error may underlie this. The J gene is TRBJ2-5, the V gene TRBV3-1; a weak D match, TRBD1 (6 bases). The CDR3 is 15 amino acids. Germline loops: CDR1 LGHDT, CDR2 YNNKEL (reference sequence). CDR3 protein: CASCQEGTRRETQYF. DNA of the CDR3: TGTGCCAGCTGCCAAGAAGGGACAAGGCGGGAGACCCAGTACTTC.

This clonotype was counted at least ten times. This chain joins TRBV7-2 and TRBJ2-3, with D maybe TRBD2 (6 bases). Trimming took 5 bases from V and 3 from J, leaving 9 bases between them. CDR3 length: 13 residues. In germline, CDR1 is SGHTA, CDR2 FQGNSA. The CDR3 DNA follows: TGTGCCAGCAGCGTGGACTATACAGATACGCAGTATTTT. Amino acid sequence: CASSVDYTDTQYF.

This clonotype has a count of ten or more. The CDR3 DNA follows: TGTGCCAGCAGCCGCCAGGGGGTCACTGAAGCTTTCTTT. Amino acid sequence: CASSRQGVTEAFF. The rearrangement joins TRBV6-2 or TRBV6-3 to TRBJ1-1, with 7 bases that match TRBD1. CDR3 length: 13 amino acids. The V segment lost 6 bases and the J segment 4 bases; nucleotides outside the gene matches: 5. CDR1 and CDR2 (germline): MNHEY, SVGEGT.

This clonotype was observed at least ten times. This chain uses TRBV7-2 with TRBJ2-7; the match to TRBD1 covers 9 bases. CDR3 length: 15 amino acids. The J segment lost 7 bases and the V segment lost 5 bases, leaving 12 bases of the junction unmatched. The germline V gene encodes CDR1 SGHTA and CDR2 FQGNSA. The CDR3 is CASSQPGQGVREQYF. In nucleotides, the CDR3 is TGTGCCAGCAGCCAGCCGGGACAGGGAGTGAGAGAGCAGTACTTC.

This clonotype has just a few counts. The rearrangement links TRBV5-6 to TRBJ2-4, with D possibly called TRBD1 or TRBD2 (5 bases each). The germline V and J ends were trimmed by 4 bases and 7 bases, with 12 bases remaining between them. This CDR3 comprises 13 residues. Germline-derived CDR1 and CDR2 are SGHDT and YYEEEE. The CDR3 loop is CASSQRGANIQYF. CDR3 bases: TGTGCCAGCAGCCAAAGGGGAGCGAACATTCAGTACTTC.

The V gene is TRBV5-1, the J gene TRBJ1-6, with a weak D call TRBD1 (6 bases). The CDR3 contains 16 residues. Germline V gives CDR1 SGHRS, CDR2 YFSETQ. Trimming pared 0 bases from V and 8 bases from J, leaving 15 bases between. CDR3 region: CASSLVGGRGDSPLHF. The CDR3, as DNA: TGCGCCAGCAGCTTGGTCGGGGGGCGCGGGGATTCACCCCTCCACTTT.

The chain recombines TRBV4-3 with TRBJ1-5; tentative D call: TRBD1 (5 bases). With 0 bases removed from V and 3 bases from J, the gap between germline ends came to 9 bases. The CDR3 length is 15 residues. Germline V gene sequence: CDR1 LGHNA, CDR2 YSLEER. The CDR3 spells CASSQDPGYNQPQHF. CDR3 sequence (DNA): TGCGCCAGCAGCCAAGATCCAGGGTACAATCAGCCCCAGCATTTT.

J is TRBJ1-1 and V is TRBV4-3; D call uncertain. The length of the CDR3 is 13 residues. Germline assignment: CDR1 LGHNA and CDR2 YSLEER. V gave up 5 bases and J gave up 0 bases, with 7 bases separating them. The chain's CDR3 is CASSNTLNTEAFF. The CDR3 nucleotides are TGCGCCAGCAGCAATACATTGAACACTGAAGCTTTCTTT.

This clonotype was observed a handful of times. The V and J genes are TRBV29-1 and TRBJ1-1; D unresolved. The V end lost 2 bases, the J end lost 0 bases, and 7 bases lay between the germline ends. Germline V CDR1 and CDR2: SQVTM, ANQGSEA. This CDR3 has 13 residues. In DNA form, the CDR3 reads TGCAGCGTTGAACGGCTCATGAACACTGAAGCTTTCTTT. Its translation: CSVERLMNTEAFF.

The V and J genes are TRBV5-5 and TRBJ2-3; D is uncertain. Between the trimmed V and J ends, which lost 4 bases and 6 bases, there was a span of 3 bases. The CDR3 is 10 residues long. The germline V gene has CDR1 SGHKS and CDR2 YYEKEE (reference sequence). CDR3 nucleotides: TGTGCCAGCAGCAAGGATACGCAGTATTTT. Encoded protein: CASSKDTQYF. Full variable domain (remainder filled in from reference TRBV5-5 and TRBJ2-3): DAGVTQSPTHLIKTRGQQVTLRCSPISGHKSVSWYQQVLGQGPQFIFQYYEKEERGRGNFPDRFSARQFPNYSSELNVNALLLGDSALYLCASSKDTQYFGPGTRLTVL.

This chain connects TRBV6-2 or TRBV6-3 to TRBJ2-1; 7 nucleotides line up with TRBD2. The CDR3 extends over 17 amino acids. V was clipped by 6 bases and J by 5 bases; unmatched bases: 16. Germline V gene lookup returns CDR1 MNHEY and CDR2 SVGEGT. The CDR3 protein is CASRNRVLGGSHNEQFF. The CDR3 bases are TGTGCCAGCAGAAACCGGGTCCTTGGCGGGAGTCACAATGAGCAGTTCTTC.

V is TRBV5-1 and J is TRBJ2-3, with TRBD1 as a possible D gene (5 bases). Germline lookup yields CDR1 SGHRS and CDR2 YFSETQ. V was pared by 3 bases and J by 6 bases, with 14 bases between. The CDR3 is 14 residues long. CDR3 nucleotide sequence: TGCGCCAGCAGCTCCGACAGCCCCCCGGATACGCAGTATTTT. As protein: CASSSDSPPDTQYF.

The CDR3 loop reads CASSLSRGQYDYGYTF. The DNA for the CDR3 is TGTGCCAGCAGCTTATCCAGGGGGCAGTATGACTATGGCTACACCTTC. J is TRBJ1-2 and V is TRBV11-2; TRBD1 agrees at 8 bases. The germline CDR1 and CDR2 sequences are SGHAT and FQNNGV. The CDR3 sequence is 16 residues long. Trimming cost V 2 bases and J 3 bases; bases outside gene matches: 8. Together with reference TRBV11-2 and TRBJ1-2, the CDR3 gives the full variable domain: EAGVAQSPRYKIIEKRQSVAFWCNPISGHATLYWYQQILGQGPKLLIQFQNNGVVDDSQLPKDRFSAERLKGVDSTLKIQPAKLEDSAVYLCASSLSRGQYDYGYTFGSGTRLTVV.